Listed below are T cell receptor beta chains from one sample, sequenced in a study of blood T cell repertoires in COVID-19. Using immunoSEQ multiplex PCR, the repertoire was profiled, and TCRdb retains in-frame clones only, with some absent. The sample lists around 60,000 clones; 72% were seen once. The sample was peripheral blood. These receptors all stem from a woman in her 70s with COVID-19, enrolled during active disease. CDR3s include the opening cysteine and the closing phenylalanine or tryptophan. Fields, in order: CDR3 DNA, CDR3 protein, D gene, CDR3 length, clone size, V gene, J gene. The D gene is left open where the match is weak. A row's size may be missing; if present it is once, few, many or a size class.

TGTGCCAGCAGTCGTACAGCAAACACTGAAGCTTTCTTT,CASSRTANTEAFF,NA,13,few,TRBV6-6,TRBJ1-1
TGTGCCAGCAGCCCCCGACAGGGGACAAACACCGGGGAGCTGTTTTTT,CASSPRQGTNTGELFF,TRBD1,16,NA,TRBV5-8,TRBJ2-2
TGCGCCAGCAGCCCCGGACAGGGTCGCAATCAGCCCCAGCATTTT,CASSPGQGRNQPQHF,TRBD1,15,NA,TRBV4-1,TRBJ1-5
TGTGCCAGCAGTTACCCCCAGGACAGGGGGGAAAAACTGTTTTTT,CASSYPQDRGEKLFF,TRBD1,15,NA,TRBV6-6,TRBJ1-4
TGTGCCAGCGGATACGGGGGGGCCGACGAGCAGTACTTC,CASGYGGADEQYF,TRBD2,13,NA,TRBV12-3/TRBV12-4,TRBJ2-7
TGTGCCATCAGTGAGTTCTCCCTCTCTTCGGGGACAGATACGCAGTATTTT,CAISEFSLSSGTDTQYF,NA,17,NA,TRBV10-3,TRBJ2-3
TGTGCCAGCAGCCAAGCAGGCAGGGAAGGAAACACCATATATTTT,CASSQAGREGNTIYF,NA,15,NA,TRBV14,TRBJ1-3
TGCGCCAGCAGCTTGGAGACAGGGGGAAGAAACACCATATATTTT,CASSLETGGRNTIYF,TRBD1,15,NA,TRBV5-1,TRBJ1-3
TGTGCCAGCAGCGATACAGGAAACACCATATATTTT,CASSDTGNTIYF,NA,12,NA,TRBV7-9,TRBJ1-3
TGTGCCAGCAGCTTAGGAGGGACAGGGAGGCATGGCTACACCTTC,CASSLGGTGRHGYTF,TRBD1,15,few,TRBV11-3,TRBJ1-2
TGTGCCAGCAATGGACAGGGTCTCTACGAGCAGTACTTC,CASNGQGLYEQYF,TRBD1,13,NA,TRBV2,TRBJ2-7
TGTGCCAGCAGAATCACATTACAGGGGGCGCATGAAAAACTGTTTTTT,CASRITLQGAHEKLFF,TRBD1,16,few,TRBV27,TRBJ1-4
TGTGCCAGCAGTTTATTGCAGGGCGACATGGAGCAGTACTTC,CASSLLQGDMEQYF,NA,14,NA,TRBV28,TRBJ2-7
TGCGCCAGCACCGGGTCAGTGGGTGAAAAACTGTTTTTT,CASTGSVGEKLFF,NA,13,once,TRBV4-3,TRBJ1-4
TGTGCCAGCAACCGACAGGGAGAGACCGGGGAGCTGTTTTTT,CASNRQGETGELFF,TRBD1,14,NA,TRBV3-1/TRBV3-2,TRBJ2-2
TGTGCCAGTAGACCTCCGGGACAGGCAGATACGCAGTATTTT,CASRPPGQADTQYF,TRBD1,14,NA,TRBV19,TRBJ2-3
TGCGCCAGCAGCCAAGATTGGACTAGCGGGCAAGCAGATACGCAGTATTTT,CASSQDWTSGQADTQYF,TRBD2,17,NA,TRBV4-1,TRBJ2-3
TGTGCCAGCAGCTTAAATCCAGCGGGGGGGCCGGAGACCCAGTACTTC,CASSLNPAGGPETQYF,TRBD2,16,few,TRBV7-3,TRBJ2-5
TGTGCCAGCAGCTCCCGGACAGGGGGCTATGGCTACACCTTC,CASSSRTGGYGYTF,TRBD1,14,NA,TRBV7-8,TRBJ1-2
TGTGCCAGCTCATTGGGGACTAGCGGTGGTAATGAGCAGTTCTTC,CASSLGTSGGNEQFF,TRBD2,15,NA,TRBV18,TRBJ2-1
TGTGCCAGCAGCTTAGGGACATCAGCCTACAATGAGCAGTTCTTC,CASSLGTSAYNEQFF,NA,15,NA,TRBV7-8,TRBJ2-1
TGTGCCAGCAGTGACACAGGGGCGTTGCGTGCTTTCTTT,CASSDTGALRAFF,TRBD1,13,few,TRBV6-1,TRBJ1-1
TGTGCCAGCAGTTACCGGGGGGGGAGAAGCAATCAGCCCCAGCATTTT,CASSYRGGRSNQPQHF,NA,16,few,TRBV6-6,TRBJ1-5
TGTGCCAGCAGCTTAAGACAAACGAACACCGGGGAGCTGTTTTTT,CASSLRQTNTGELFF,NA,15,NA,TRBV7-9,TRBJ2-2
TGTGCCAGCAGTCCCCAGGGGCAGCGCACTGAAGCTTTCTTT,CASSPQGQRTEAFF,NA,14,few,TRBV27,TRBJ1-1
TGTGCCAGTAGTCTGGGACAGGGCTATGGCTACACCTTC,CASSLGQGYGYTF,TRBD1,13,NA,TRBV19,TRBJ1-2
TGTGCCAGCAGCCAACCGGCGGGGGCCGACTCTGGGGCCAACGTCCTGACTTTC,CASSQPAGADSGANVLTF,NA,18,NA,TRBV7-9,TRBJ2-6
TGTGCCAGCAGGACAGGGGAAGAGTGGACTGAAGCTTTCTTT,CASRTGEEWTEAFF,TRBD1,14,NA,TRBV28,TRBJ1-1
TGTGCCAGCAGCGTTTTACAGGGACCCTCGGGTGGCTACACCTTC,CASSVLQGPSGGYTF,NA,15,NA,TRBV9,TRBJ1-2
TGTGCCAGTAGGCCACGGGGGTTAGGTGACTATGGCTACACCTTC,CASRPRGLGDYGYTF,NA,15,NA,TRBV19,TRBJ1-2
TGTGCCAGCAGCCCGGCGGACAGGGGAAATCAGCCCCAGCATTTT,CASSPADRGNQPQHF,TRBD1,15,NA,TRBV7-8,TRBJ1-5
TGTGCCAGCAGCCAAGACCTGGCTAGCGCCGACTACAATGAGCAGTTCTTC,CASSQDLASADYNEQFF,NA,17,NA,TRBV4-2,TRBJ2-1
TGTGCCAGCAGCTCCGGGGCGGGAGCCTCCTACAATGAGCAGTTCTTC,CASSSGAGASYNEQFF,TRBD2,16,NA,TRBV7-9,TRBJ2-1
TGTGCCAGCAGCGCCGGTCCGTCCCCCGCCTATGGCTACACCTTC,CASSAGPSPAYGYTF,NA,15,few,TRBV7-2,TRBJ1-2